This T cell receptor (beta chain) comes out of a study of blood T cell repertoires in COVID-19. Study context: Acute and convalescent COVID-19 specimens originated in the United States, Italy and Spain. From T cells, B-cell-depleted T cells, or PBMCs came the material, which was cDNA or gDNA.

CDR1 is SGHRS and CDR2 is YFSETQ in the germline V gene. After removal of 2 bases from V and 5 bases from J, the junction contained 6 bases not matched to a gene. The CDR3 runs to 14 residues. In the authors' workflow: Amplified reference gene primers provided the basis for estimating nucleated cell counts. This table comes from immunoSEQ multiplex PCR, and its TCRdb copy is limited to in-frame clones, with some not included. That table supplies the V and J calls and clone size; D and trimming were determined from the DNA. The data contain about 45,000 clones, 82% of them singletons. Sequencing was carried out using peripheral blood. The source is a human donor in a cohort sampled during active COVID-19. The V and J genes are TRBV5-1 and TRBJ1-2; 7 bases agree with TRBD1. CDR3 sequence reads: CASSLGTEIYGYTF. CDR3 DNA sequence: TGCGCCAGCAGCTTAGGGACAGAAATATATGGCTACACCTTC.